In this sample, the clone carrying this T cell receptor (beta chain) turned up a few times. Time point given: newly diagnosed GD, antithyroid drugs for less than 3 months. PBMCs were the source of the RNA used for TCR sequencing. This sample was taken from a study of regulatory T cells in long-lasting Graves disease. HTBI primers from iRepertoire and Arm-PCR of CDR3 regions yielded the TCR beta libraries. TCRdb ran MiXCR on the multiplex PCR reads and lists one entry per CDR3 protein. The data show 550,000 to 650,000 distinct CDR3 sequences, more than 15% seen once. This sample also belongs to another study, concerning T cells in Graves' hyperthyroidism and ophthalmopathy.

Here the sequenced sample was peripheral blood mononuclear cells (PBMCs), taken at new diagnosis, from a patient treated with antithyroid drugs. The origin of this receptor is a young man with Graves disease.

The CDR3 coding sequence is TGTGCCAGCACAGGGTTCCAAGAGACCCAGTACTTC. This translates into CASTGFQETQYF. This chain joins TRBV2 and TRBJ2-5, with a possible D match to TRBD1 (5 bases). Looked up from germline, CDR1 is SNHLY and CDR2 is FYNNEI. This CDR3 spans 12 amino acids. The ends were cut back, 7 bases at V and 1 base at J, with 7 bases in the middle.